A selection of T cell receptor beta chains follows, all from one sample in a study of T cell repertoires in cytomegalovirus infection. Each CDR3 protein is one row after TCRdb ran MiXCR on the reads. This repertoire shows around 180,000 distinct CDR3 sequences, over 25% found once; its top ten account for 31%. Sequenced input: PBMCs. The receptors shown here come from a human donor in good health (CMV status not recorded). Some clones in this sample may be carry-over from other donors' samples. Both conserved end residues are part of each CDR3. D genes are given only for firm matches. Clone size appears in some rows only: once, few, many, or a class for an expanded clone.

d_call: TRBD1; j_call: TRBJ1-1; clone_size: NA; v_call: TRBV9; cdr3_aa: CASSVVGGQAAFF; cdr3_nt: TGTGCCAGCAGCGTAGTTGGAGGACAGGCGGCTTTCTTT
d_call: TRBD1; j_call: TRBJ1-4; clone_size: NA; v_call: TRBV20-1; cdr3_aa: CSAGGTGVTNEKLFF; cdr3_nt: TGCAGTGCTGGGGGGACAGGGGTAACTAATGAAAAACTGTTTTTT
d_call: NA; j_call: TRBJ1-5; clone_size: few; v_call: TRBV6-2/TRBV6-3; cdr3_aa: CASREQGPNQPQHF; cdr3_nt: TGTGCCAGCAGAGAACAGGGACCTAATCAGCCCCAGCATTTT
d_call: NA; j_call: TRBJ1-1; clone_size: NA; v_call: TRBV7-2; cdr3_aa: CASSLRVRDTEAFF; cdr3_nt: TGTGCCAGCAGCCTCAGGGTTAGGGACACTGAAGCTTTCTTT
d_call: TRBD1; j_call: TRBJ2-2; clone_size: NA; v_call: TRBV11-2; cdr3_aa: CASSLDRTGVNTGELFF; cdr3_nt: TGTGCCAGCAGCTTAGACCGGACAGGGGTGAACACCGGGGAGCTGTTTTTT
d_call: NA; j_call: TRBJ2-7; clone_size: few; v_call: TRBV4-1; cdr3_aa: CASSPNGYEQYF; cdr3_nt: TGCGCCAGCAGCCCTAATGGGTACGAGCAGTACTTC
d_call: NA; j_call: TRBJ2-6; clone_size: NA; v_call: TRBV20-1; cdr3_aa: CSAREGTGANVLTF; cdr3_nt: TGCAGTGCTAGAGAAGGGACTGGGGCCAACGTCCTGACTTTC
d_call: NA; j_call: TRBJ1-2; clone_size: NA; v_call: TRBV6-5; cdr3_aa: CASSPSLASGYTF; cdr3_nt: TGTGCCAGCAGTCCTTCTTTAGCGAGTGGCTACACCTTC
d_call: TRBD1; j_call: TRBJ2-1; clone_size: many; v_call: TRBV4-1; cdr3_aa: CASSHRTGAYNEQFF; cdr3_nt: TGCGCCAGCAGCCACCGGACAGGGGCCTACAATGAGCAGTTCTTC
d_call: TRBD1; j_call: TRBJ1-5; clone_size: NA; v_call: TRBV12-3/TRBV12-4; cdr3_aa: CASNQGGGQPQHF; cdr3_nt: TGTGCCAGCAACCAGGGGGGCGGTCAGCCCCAGCATTTT
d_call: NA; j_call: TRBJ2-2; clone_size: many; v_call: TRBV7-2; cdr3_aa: CASSLGTGELFF; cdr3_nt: TGTGCCAGCAGCTTGGGGACCGGGGAGCTGTTTTTT
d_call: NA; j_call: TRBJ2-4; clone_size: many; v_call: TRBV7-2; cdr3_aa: CASSPGGLGKNIQYF; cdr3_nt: TGTGCCAGCAGCCCCGGGGGGCTGGGCAAAAACATTCAGTACTTC
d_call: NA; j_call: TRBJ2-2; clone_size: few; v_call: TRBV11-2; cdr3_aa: CASSFQVSGTGELFF; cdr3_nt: TGTGCCAGCAGCTTTCAGGTCTCGGGGACCGGGGAGCTGTTTTTT
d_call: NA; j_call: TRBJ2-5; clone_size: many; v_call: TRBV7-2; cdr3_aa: CASSFFGETQYF; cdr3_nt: TGTGCCAGCAGCTTCTTCGGGGAGACCCAGTACTTC
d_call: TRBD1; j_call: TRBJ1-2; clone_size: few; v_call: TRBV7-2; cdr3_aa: CASSTYRGPNYGYTF; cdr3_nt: TGTGCCAGCAGCACCTACAGGGGGCCTAACTATGGCTACACCTTC
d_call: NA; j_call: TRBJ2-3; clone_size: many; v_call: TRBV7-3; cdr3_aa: CASSLTRGADTQYF; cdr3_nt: TGTGCCAGCAGCTTAACACGGGGCGCAGATACGCAGTATTTT
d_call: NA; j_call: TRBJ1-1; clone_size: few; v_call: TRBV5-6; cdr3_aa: CASSLIGVVAEAFF; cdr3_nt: TGTGCCAGCAGCTTGATAGGGGTGGTCGCTGAAGCTTTCTTT
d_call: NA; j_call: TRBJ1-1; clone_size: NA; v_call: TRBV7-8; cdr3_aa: CASSLEGAGASWGF; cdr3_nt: TGTGCCAGCAGCTTAGAGGGCGCGGGGGCCTCGTGGGGTTTT
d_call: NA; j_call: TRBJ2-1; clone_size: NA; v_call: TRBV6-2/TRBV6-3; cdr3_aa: CASRDPGLEGNEQFF; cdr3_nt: TGTGCCAGCAGAGACCCGGGACTCGAAGGGAATGAGCAGTTCTTC
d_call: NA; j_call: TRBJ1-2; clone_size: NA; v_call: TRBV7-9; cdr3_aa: CASSLEVVSGYTF; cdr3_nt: TGTGCCAGCAGCTTAGAGGTAGTAAGTGGCTACACCTTC
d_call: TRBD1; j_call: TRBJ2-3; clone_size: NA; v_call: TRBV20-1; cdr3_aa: CSARERDRGDTDTQYF; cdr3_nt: TGCAGTGCTAGAGAACGGGACAGGGGAGACACAGATACGCAGTATTTT
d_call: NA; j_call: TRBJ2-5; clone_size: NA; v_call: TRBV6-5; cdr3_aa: CASSYYGGGQDRVETQYF; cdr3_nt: TGTGCCAGCAGTTACTATGGGGGCGGCCAGGACCGCGTGGAGACCCAGTACTTC
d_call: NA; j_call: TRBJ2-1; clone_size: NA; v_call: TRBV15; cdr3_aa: CATSISRGNEQFF; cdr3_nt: TGTGCCACCAGCATTTCGAGGGGGAATGAGCAGTTCTTC
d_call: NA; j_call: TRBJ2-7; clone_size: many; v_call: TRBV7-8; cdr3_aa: CASSLGDIEGEQYF; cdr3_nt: TGTGCCAGCAGCTTAGGGGACATAGAAGGCGAGCAGTACTTC
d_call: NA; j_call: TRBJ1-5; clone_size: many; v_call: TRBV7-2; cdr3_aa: CASSYRTDGQPQHF; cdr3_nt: TGTGCCAGCAGTTACCGGACAGACGGACAGCCCCAGCATTTT
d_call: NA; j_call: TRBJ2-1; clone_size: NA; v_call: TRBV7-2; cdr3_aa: CASSPQTDFGNEQFF; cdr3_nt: TGTGCCAGCAGCCCCCAGACGGATTTTGGAAATGAGCAGTTCTTC
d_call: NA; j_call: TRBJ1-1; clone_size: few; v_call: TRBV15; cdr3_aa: CATSREGGTEAFF; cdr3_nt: TGTGCCACCAGCAGAGAAGGGGGCACTGAAGCTTTCTTT
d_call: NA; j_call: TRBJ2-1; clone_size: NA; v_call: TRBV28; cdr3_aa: CASILRGGSEQFF; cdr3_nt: TGTGCCAGTATCCTCCGGGGTGGGTCTGAGCAGTTCTTC
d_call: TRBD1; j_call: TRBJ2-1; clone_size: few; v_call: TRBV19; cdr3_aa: CASSTMGQGAYNEQFF; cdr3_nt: TGTGCCAGTAGTACCATGGGACAGGGGGCATACAATGAGCAGTTCTTC
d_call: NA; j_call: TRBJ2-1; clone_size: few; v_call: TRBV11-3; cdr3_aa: CASSLGGADEQFF; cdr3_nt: TGTGCCAGCAGCTTAGGTGGGGCCGATGAGCAGTTCTTC
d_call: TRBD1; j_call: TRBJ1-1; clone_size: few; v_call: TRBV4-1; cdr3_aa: CASSQEDRGWSTEAFF; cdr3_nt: TGCGCCAGCAGCCAAGAAGACAGGGGTTGGAGCACTGAAGCTTTCTTT
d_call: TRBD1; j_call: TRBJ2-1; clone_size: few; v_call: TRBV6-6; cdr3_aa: CASSYSRDRGADNEQFF; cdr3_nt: TGTGCCAGCAGTTACTCAAGGGACAGGGGGGCGGACAATGAGCAGTTCTTC
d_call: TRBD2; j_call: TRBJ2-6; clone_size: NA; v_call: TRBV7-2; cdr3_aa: CASRGLATGANVLTF; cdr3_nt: TGTGCCAGCAGGGGACTAGCGACCGGGGCCAACGTCCTGACTTTC
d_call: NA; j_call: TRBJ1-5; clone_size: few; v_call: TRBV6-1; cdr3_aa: CATRPGGFSNQPQHF; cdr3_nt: TGTGCCACCCGCCCGGGAGGGTTTAGCAATCAGCCCCAGCATTTT
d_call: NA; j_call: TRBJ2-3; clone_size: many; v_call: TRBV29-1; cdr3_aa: CSVGEDTQYF; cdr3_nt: TGCAGCGTGGGGGAAGATACGCAGTATTTT
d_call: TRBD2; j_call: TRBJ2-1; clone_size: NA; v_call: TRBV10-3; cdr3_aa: CAISDPGLAGGVGQFF; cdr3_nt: TGTGCCATCAGTGACCCGGGGCTAGCGGGGGGCGTTGGGCAGTTCTTC
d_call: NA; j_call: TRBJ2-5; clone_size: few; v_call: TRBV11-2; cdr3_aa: CASSLDGRDQETQYF; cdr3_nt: TGTGCCAGCAGCTTAGATGGAAGGGACCAAGAGACCCAGTACTTC
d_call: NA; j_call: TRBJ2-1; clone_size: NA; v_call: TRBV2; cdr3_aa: CASSVGGVEQFF; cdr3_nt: TGTGCCAGCAGTGTCGGAGGGGTTGAGCAGTTCTTC
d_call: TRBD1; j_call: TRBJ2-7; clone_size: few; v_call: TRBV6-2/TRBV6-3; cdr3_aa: CASSYSKQGQPTYEQYF; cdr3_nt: TGTGCCAGCAGTTACTCGAAGCAGGGACAGCCGACCTACGAGCAGTACTTC
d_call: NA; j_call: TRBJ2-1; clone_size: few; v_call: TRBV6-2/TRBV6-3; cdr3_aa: CASSYSGLTPDLPTKEQFF; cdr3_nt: TGTGCCAGCAGTTACTCGGGCCTAACTCCTGATCTGCCAACAAAAGAGCAGTTCTTC
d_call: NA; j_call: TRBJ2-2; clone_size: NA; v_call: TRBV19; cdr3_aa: CASSKGANTGELFF; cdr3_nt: TGTGCCAGTAGTAAAGGAGCGAACACCGGGGAGCTGTTTTTT
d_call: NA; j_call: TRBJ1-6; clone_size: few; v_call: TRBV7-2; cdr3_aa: CASSLQPTYNSPLHF; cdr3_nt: TGTGCCAGCAGCTTACAACCCACCTATAATTCACCCCTCCACTTT
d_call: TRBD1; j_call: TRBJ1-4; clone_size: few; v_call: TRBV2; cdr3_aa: CASIDRATNEKLFF; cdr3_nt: TGTGCCAGCATCGACAGGGCAACTAATGAAAAACTGTTTTTT
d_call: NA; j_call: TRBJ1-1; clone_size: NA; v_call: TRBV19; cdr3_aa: CASSIFRSTEAFF; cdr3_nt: TGTGCCAGTAGTATTTTCAGAAGCACTGAAGCTTTCTTT
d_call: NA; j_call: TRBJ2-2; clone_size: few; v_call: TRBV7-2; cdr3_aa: CASSLEQSYTGELFF; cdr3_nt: TGTGCCAGCAGCTTAGAACAGTCCTACACCGGGGAGCTGTTTTTT
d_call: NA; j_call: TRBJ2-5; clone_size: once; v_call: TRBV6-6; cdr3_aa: CASSYSLRDSQYQETQYF; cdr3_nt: TGTGCCAGCAGTTACTCACTACGGGACTCACAGTACCAAGAGACCCAGTACTTC
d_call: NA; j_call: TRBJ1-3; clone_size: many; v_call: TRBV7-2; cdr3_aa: CASSLMGGSGNTIYF; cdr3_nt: TGTGCCAGCAGCCTCATGGGAGGCTCTGGAAACACCATATATTTT